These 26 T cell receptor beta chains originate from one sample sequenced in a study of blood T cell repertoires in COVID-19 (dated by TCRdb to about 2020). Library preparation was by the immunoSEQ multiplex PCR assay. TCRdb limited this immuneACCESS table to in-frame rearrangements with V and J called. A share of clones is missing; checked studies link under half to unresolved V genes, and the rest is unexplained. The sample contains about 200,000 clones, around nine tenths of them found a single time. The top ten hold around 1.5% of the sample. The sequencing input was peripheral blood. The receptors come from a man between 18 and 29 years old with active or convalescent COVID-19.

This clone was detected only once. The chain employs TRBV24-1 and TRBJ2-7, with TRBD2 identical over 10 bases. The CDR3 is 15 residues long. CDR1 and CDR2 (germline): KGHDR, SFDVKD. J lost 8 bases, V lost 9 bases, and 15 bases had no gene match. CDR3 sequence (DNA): TGTGCCACCTCCCCCTCTAGCGGGGGCCTCGGTAAGCAGTACTTC. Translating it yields CATSPSSGGLGKQYF.

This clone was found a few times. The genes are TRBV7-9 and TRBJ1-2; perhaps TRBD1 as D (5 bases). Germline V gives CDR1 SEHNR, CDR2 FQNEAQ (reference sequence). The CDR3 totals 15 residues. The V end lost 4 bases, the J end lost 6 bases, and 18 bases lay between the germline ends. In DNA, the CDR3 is TGTGCCAGCAGCTCTGGAGGGGCCCTGGGGAATGGCTACACCTTC. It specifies CASSSGGALGNGYTF.

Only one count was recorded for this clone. The CDR3 nucleotides are TGTGCCAGCAGCCCATCGGGACAGGAGTTCTATAATTCACCCCTCCACTTT. This sequence encodes CASSPSGQEFYNSPLHF. The chain links TRBV7-9 to TRBJ1-6; 8 bases are a match to TRBD1. The length of the CDR3 is 17 residues. The trim removed 5 bases at V and 3 bases at J, leaving 9 bases unmatched. CDR1 is SEHNR and CDR2 is FQNEAQ in the germline V gene (reference sequence).

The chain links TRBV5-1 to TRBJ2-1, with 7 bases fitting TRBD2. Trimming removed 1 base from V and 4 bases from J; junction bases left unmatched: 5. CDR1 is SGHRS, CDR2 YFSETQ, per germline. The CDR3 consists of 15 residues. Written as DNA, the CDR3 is TGCGCCAGCAGCTTGTCGGGAGGAGGTTACAATGAGCAGTTCTTC. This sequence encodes CASSLSGGGYNEQFF.

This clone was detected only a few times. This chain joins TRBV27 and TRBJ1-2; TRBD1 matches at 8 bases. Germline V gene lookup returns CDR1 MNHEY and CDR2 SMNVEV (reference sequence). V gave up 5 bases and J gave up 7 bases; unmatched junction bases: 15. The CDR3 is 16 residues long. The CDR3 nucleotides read TGTGCCAGCAGTCCCCGGACAGGGTCCCTCGGTGGTGGCTACACCTTC. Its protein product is CASSPRTGSLGGGYTF.

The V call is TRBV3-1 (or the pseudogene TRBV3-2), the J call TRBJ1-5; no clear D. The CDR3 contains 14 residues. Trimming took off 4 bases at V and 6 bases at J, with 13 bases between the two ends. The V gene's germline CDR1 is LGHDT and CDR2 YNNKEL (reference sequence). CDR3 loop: CASSPDLISQPQHF. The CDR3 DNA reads TGTGCCAGCAGCCCAGACCTTATTAGTCAGCCCCAGCATTTT.

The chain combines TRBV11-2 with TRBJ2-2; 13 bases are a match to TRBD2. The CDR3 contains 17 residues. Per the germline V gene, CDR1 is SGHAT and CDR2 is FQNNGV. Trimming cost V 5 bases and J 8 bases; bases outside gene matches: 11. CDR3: CASSPITSGRAAGELFF. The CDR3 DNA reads TGTGCCAGCAGCCCGATTACTAGCGGGAGGGCCGCGGGGGAGCTGTTTTTT.

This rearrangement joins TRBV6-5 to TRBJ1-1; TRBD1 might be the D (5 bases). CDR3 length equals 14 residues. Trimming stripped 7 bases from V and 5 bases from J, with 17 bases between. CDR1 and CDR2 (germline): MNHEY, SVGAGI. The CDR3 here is CASKVGGFRTEAFF. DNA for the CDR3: TGTGCCAGCAAGGTGGGGGGATTTAGGACTGAAGCTTTCTTT.

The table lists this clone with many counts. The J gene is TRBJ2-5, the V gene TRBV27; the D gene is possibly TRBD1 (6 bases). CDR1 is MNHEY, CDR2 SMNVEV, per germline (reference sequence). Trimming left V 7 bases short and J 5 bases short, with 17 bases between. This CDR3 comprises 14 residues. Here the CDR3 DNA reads TGTGCCAGCAAGGCACAGGGCCATCCGGAGACCCAGTACTTC. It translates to CASKAQGHPETQYF.

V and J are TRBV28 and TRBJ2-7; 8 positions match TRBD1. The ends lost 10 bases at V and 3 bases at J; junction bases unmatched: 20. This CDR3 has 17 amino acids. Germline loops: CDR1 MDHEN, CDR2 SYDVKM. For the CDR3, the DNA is TGTGCCACGCGGCGAGGTCTCCGGACAGGGACGGGCTACGAGCAGTACTTC. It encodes CATRRGLRTGTGYEQYF. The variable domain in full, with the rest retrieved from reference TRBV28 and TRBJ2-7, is DVKVTQSSRYLVKRTGEKVFLECVQDMDHENMFWYRQDPGLGLRLIYFSYDVKMKEKGDIPEGYSVSREKKERFSLILESASTNQTSMYLCATRRGLRTGTGYEQYFGPGTRLTVT.

CDR3 residues: CASSEAGTGGSEVEAFF. CDR3 bases: TGTGCCAGCAGTGAAGCTGGGACAGGGGGCTCTGAAGTTGAAGCTTTCTTT. This chain joins TRBV6-1 and TRBJ1-1, with 12 bases identical to TRBD1. Trimming removed 0 bases from V and 7 bases from J; junction bases left unmatched: 9. Germline loops: CDR1 MNHNS, CDR2 SASEGT. CDR3 size: 17 residues.

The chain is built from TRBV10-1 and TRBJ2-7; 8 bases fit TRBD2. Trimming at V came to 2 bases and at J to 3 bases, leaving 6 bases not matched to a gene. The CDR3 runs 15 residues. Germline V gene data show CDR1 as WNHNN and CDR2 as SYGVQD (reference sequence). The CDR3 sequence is CASSEAGTRDYEQYF. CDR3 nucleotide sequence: TGCGCCAGCAGTGAGGCCGGGACTAGAGACTACGAGCAGTACTTC.

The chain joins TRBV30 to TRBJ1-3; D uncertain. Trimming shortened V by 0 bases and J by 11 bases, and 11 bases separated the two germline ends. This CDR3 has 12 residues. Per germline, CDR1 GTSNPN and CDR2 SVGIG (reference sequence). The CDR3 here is CAWSVLSQAIYF. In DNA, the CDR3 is TGTGCCTGGAGTGTACTCAGCCAGGCCATATATTTT.

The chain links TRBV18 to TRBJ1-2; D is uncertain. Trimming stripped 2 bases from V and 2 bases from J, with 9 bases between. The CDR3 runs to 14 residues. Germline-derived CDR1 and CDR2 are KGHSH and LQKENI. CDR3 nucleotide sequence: TGTGCCAGCTCACCATTACAACAGAACTATGGCTACACCTTC. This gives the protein CASSPLQQNYGYTF.

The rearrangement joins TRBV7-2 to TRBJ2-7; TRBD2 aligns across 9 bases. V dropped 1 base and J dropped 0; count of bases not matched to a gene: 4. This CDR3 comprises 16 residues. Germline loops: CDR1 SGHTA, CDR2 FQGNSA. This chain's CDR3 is CASSLGGTSLSYEQYF. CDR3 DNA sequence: TGTGCCAGCAGCTTAGGAGGGACTAGCCTCTCCTACGAGCAGTACTTC.

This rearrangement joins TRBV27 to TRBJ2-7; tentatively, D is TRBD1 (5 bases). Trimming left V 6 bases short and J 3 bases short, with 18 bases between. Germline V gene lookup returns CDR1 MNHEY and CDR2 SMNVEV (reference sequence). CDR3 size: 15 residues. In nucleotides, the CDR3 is TGTGCCAGCAGGGGGCTTCTGGTTTCGGGCTACGAGCAGTACTTC. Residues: CASRGLLVSGYEQYF.

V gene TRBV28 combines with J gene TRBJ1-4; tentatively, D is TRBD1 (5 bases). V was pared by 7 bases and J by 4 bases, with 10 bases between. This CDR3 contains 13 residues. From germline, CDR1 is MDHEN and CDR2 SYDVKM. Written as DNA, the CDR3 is TGTGCCAGCAAAGCAGGGATTAATGAAAAACTGTTTTTT. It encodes CASKAGINEKLFF.

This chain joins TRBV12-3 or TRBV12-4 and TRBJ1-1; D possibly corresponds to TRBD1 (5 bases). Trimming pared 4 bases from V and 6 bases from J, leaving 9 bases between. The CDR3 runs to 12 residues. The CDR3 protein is CASSYPGAEAFF. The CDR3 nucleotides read TGTGCCAGCAGTTATCCGGGGGCTGAAGCTTTCTTT.

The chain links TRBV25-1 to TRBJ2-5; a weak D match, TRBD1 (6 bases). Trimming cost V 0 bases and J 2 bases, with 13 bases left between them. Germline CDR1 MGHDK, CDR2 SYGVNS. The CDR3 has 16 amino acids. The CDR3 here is CASSEYGDRSQETQYF. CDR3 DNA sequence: TGTGCCAGCAGTGAATATGGAGACAGGTCGCAAGAGACCCAGTACTTC.

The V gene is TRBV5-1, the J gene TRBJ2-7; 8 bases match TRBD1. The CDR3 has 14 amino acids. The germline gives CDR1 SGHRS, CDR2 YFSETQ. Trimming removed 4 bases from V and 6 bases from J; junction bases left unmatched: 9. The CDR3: CASSSGQGPSEQYF. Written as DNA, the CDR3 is TGCGCCAGCAGCAGTGGACAGGGACCCTCCGAGCAGTACTTC.

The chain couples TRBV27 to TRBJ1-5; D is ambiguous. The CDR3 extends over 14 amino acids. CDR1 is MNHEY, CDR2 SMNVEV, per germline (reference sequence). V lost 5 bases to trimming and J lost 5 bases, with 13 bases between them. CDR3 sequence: CASSRQLGDQPQHF. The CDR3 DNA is TGTGCCAGCAGTCGACAACTCGGGGATCAGCCCCAGCATTTT.

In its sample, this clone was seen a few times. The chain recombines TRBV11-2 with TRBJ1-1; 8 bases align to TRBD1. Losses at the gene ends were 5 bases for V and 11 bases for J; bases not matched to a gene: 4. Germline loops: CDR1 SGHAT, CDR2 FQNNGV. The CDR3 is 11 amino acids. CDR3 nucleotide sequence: TGTGCCAGCAGCCAAACAGGGGGGGCTTTCTTT. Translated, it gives CASSQTGGAFF.

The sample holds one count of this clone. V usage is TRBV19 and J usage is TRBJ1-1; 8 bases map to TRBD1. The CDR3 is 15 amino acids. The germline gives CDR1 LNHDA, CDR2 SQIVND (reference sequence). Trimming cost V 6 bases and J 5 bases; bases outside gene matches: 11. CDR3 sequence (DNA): TGTGCCAGTAGCCCCCTGGACAGGGCAGAAACTGAAGCTTTCTTT. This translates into CASSPLDRAETEAFF.

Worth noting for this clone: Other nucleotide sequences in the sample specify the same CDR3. The DNA of the CDR3 is TGTGCCTGGACCCGTACAGGGAACACCGGGGAGCTGTTTTTT. Translating gives CAWTRTGNTGELFF. The rearrangement joins TRBV30 to TRBJ2-2; D is perhaps TRBD1 (5 bases). The CDR3 length is 14 residues. Per germline, CDR1 GTSNPN and CDR2 SVGIG (reference sequence). Deletions cut 4 bases from V and 1 base from J, with 10 bases between.

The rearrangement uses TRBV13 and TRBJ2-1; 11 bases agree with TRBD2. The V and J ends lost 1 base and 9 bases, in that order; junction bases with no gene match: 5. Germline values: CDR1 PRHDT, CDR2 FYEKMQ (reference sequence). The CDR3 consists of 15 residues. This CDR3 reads CASSLALAGGSEQFF. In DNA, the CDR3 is TGTGCCAGCAGCTTAGCTCTAGCGGGAGGCAGTGAGCAGTTCTTC.

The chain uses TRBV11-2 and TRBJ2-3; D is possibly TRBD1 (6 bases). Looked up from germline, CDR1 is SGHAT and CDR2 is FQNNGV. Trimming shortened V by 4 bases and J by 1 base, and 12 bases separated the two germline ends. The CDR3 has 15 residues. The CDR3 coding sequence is TGTGCCAGCAGCTGGGTCCGGACAGGCACAGATACGCAGTATTTT. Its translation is CASSWVRTGTDTQYF.